The next 4 T cell receptor beta chains were all read from a single sample in a study of blood T cell repertoires in COVID-19. The table came from immunoSEQ multiplex PCR; TCRdb's copy has only in-frame clones and leaves some out. Altogether some 350,000 clones are present, around 86% being singletons, with the ten largest covering about 3%. Sample: peripheral blood. The receptors were gathered from a human donor in a cohort sampled during active COVID-19.

This rearrangement joins TRBV11-3 to TRBJ1-4; 8 bases match TRBD1. V trimming: 0 bases; J trimming: 0 bases; junction bases outside the gene matches: 12. CDR3 length: 20 residues. Germline V gene data show CDR1 as SGHNT and CDR2 as YENEEA. The CDR3 region has the DNA TGTGCCAGCAGCTTAGAGGGGAGGACAGGGAAACCTACAACTAATGAAAAACTGTTTTTT. This translates into CASSLEGRTGKPTTNEKLFF.

This chain joins TRBV3-1 (or the pseudogene TRBV3-2) and TRBJ1-2; D might be TRBD1 (5 bases). Trimming took 1 base from V and 6 from J, leaving 9 bases between them. The CDR3 is made up of 13 amino acids. Germline V CDR1 and CDR2: LGHDT, YNNKEL (reference sequence). The CDR3 spells CASSQGGGDGYTF. The CDR3 DNA sequence: TGTGCCAGCAGCCAAGGAGGAGGGGATGGCTACACCTTC.

The chain combines TRBV11-2 with TRBJ2-5; tentative D call: TRBD2 (5 bases). V lost 1 base, J lost 5 bases, and 8 bases lay in between. Germline CDR1 is SGHAT and CDR2 is FQNNGV. CDR3 length: 13 amino acids. CDR3 sequence (DNA): TGTGCCAGCAGCTTAGGAGGGATCGAGACCCAGTACTTC. Its protein is CASSLGGIETQYF.

The V call is TRBV5-4, the J call TRBJ1-3; D perhaps matches TRBD1 (5 bases). The V end was cut by 0 bases, the J end by 1 base, with 11 bases between. There are 16 residues in the CDR3. In germline, CDR1 is SGHNT, CDR2 YYREEE (reference sequence). CDR3 residues: CASSLDRPGSGNTIYF. CDR3 bases: TGTGCCAGCAGCTTGGATAGGCCAGGGTCTGGAAACACCATATATTTT.